The 31 T cell receptor beta chains listed next were all sequenced from one sample in a study of early stage breast cancer tumors. Profiling relied on immunoSEQ multiplex PCR, and the TCRdb table lists in-frame clones only, not all of them. Seen here are 25,000 to 30,000 clones, roughly three fifths observed once, and the top ten hold around 9%. Sequenced material: breast tumor tissue. The source of these receptors is a person aged 45 to 60 with breast cancer.

The V call is TRBV19, the J call TRBJ2-5; 11 bases agree with TRBD2. Trimming cost V 5 bases and J 5 bases; bases outside gene matches: 7. This CDR3 contains 15 residues. Per the germline V gene, CDR1 is LNHDA and CDR2 is SQIVND (reference sequence). CDR3 region: CASSSRLAGRETQYF. Written as DNA, the CDR3 is TGTGCCAGTAGTTCCCGACTAGCGGGAAGGGAGACCCAGTACTTC.

The chain has TRBV5-1 and TRBJ1-5, with 8 bases that match TRBD1. Germline lookup yields CDR1 SGHRS and CDR2 YFSETQ. The CDR3 is made up of 15 amino acids. V trimming: 5 bases; J trimming: 7 bases; junction bases outside the gene matches: 11. DNA for the CDR3: TGCGCCAGCAGACCGGGACAGGACTATCGCCAGCCCCAGCATTTT. Translation: CASRPGQDYRQPQHF.

This clone was observed once. The V and J genes are TRBV2 and TRBJ2-2; 8 bases align to TRBD1. The CDR3 consists of 17 residues. Per germline, CDR1 SNHLY and CDR2 FYNNEI. J lost 0 bases, V lost 4 bases, and 7 bases had no gene match. This chain's CDR3 is CASSGRQGSTNTGELFF. CDR3 bases: TGTGCCAGCAGTGGCCGACAGGGGTCAACGAACACCGGGGAGCTGTTTTTT. The full variable domain, with the rest looked up from reference TRBV2 and TRBJ2-2, is EPEVTQTPSHQVTQMGQEVILRCVPISNHLYFYWYRQILGQKVEFLVSFYNNEISEKSEIFDDQFSVERPDGSNFTLKIRSTKLEDSAMYFCASSGRQGSTNTGELFFGEGSRLTVL.

The chain links TRBV29-1 to TRBJ2-1, with TRBD2 matching 7 bases. V was pared by 4 bases and J by 14 bases, with 14 bases of the junction left unmatched. This CDR3 is built from 13 residues. Germline-derived CDR1 and CDR2 are SQVTM and ANQGSEA. The CDR3 is CSVVDGLAAVEFF. In nucleotides, the CDR3 is TGCAGCGTTGTGGATGGGCTAGCGGCAGTAGAGTTCTTC.

J is TRBJ1-2 and V is TRBV6-4; 11 positions match TRBD1. V shed 3 bases, J shed 4 bases, and the junction held 10 bases outside the gene matches. Germline CDR1 MRHNA, CDR2 SNTAGT. The CDR3 consists of 17 residues. CDR3 nucleotide sequence: TGTGCCAGCAGTGAAGAATCCGGGACAGGGGGTATCTATGGCTACACCTTC. Amino acids: CASSEESGTGGIYGYTF.

This clone is termed medium-sized. This chain links TRBV27 with TRBJ2-7; weak D call: TRBD2 (5 bases). This CDR3 comprises 14 residues. Germline V CDR1 and CDR2: MNHEY, SMNVEV (reference sequence). The V end lost 4 bases, the J end lost 1 base, and 11 bases lay between the germline ends. CDR3 protein: CASSSMAGSYEQYF. The CDR3, as DNA: TGTGCCAGCAGTTCGATGGCGGGTTCCTACGAGCAGTACTTC.

The chain joins TRBV11-2 to TRBJ2-2; 7 bases agree with TRBD2. Germline V gene sequence: CDR1 SGHAT, CDR2 FQNNGV. V was clipped by 2 bases and J by 1 base; unmatched bases: 7. The CDR3 has 17 residues. The CDR3 region is CASSLWRASGNTGELFF. The CDR3 nucleotides are TGTGCCAGCAGCTTATGGCGGGCTAGCGGGAACACCGGGGAGCTGTTTTTT. The variable domain in full, with the rest retrieved from reference TRBV11-2 and TRBJ2-2, is EAGVAQSPRYKIIEKRQSVAFWCNPISGHATLYWYQQILGQGPKLLIQFQNNGVVDDSQLPKDRFSAERLKGVDSTLKIQPAKLEDSAVYLCASSLWRASGNTGELFFGEGSRLTVL.

This clone was recorded at least ten times. The V call is TRBV5-1, the J call TRBJ1-1; possibly TRBD1 for D (6 bases). The CDR3 has 14 amino acids. V was pared by 4 bases and J by 1 base, with 11 bases between. Germline values: CDR1 SGHRS, CDR2 YFSETQ. The CDR3 region is CASSPWTENTEAFF. The CDR3 DNA sequence: TGCGCCAGCAGCCCGTGGACAGAGAACACTGAAGCTTTCTTT.

The chain uses TRBV14 and TRBJ1-2, with 10 nucleotides matching TRBD1. Per the germline V gene, CDR1 is SGHDN and CDR2 is FVKESK. The junction had 6 bases not matched to a gene; V was cut back by 4 bases and J by 7 bases. The CDR3 is 14 residues long. The DNA for the CDR3 is TGTGCCAGCAGCCCTGGCTGGGACAGGGGTGGCTACACCTTC. It translates to CASSPGWDRGGYTF.

This sequence joins TRBV15 and TRBJ2-7; perhaps TRBD1 as D (5 bases). Germline lookup yields CDR1 LNHNV and CDR2 YYDKDF (reference sequence). The V and J ends lost 1 base and 1 base respectively, with 11 bases between them. CDR3 length equals 15 residues. CDR3: CATSRGGRESYEQYF. CDR3 sequence (DNA): TGTGCCACCAGCAGAGGCGGCAGGGAATCCTACGAGCAGTACTTC.

This sequence joins TRBV9 and TRBJ2-2; tentatively, D is TRBD2 (5 bases). Germline V gene sequence: CDR1 SGDLS, CDR2 YYNGEE. The CDR3 is 13 amino acids. Deletions cut 3 bases from V and 7 bases from J, with 10 bases between. In DNA, the CDR3 is TGTGCCAGCAGCGGAGCGGTTGTCGGGGAGCTGTTTTTT. It is translated as CASSGAVVGELFF.

The chain combines TRBV5-6 with TRBJ1-2; D perhaps matches TRBD1 (6 bases). The germline CDR1 and CDR2 sequences are SGHDT and YYEEEE. CDR3 length: 13 residues. V lost 5 bases and J 4 bases, leaving 12 bases between the germline ends. The CDR3 region is CASRPDSAYGYTF. CDR3 DNA: TGTGCCAGCAGACCGGACAGTGCCTATGGCTACACCTTC. Supplemented by reference TRBV5-6 and TRBJ1-2, the full variable domain reads DAGVTQSPTHLIKTRGQQVTLRCSPKSGHDTVSWYQQALGQGPQFIFQYYEEEERQRGNFPDRFSGHQFPNYSSELNVNALLLGDSALYLCASRPDSAYGYTFGSGTRLTVV.

This chain connects TRBV2 to TRBJ1-5; no reliable D call. CDR3 length: 14 amino acids. Trimming left V 3 bases short and J 5 bases short, with 11 bases between. The V gene's germline CDR1 is SNHLY and CDR2 FYNNEI. CDR3 amino acids: CASSEVTGDQPQHF. The CDR3 bases are TGTGCCAGCAGTGAGGTAACTGGGGATCAGCCCCAGCATTTT.

This clone was picked up a small number of times. The CDR3 here is CASSLAGSDTQYF. CDR3 DNA sequence: TGTGCCAGCAGTTTAGCGGGATCAGATACGCAGTATTTT. The chain uses TRBV27 and TRBJ2-3, with a tentative D call TRBD2 (6 bases). Trimming took 2 bases from V and 4 from J, leaving 7 bases between them. Germline V CDR1 and CDR2: MNHEY, SMNVEV (reference sequence). The CDR3 is 13 residues long.

The V and J genes are TRBV28 and TRBJ2-5; 7 positions match TRBD1. The CDR3 sequence is 13 residues long. Per germline, CDR1 MDHEN and CDR2 SYDVKM. After removal of 3 bases from V and 4 bases from J, the junction contained 2 bases not matched to a gene. The CDR3 nucleotides are TGTGCCAGCAGTTTGTCAGGGGGAGAGACCCAGTACTTC. Its protein is CASSLSGGETQYF. The full variable domain, with the rest looked up from reference TRBV28 and TRBJ2-5, is DVKVTQSSRYLVKRTGEKVFLECVQDMDHENMFWYRQDPGLGLRLIYFSYDVKMKEKGDIPEGYSVSREKKERFSLILESASTNQTSMYLCASSLSGGETQYFGPGTRLLVL.

The chain recombines TRBV10-2 with TRBJ2-4, with 7 bases fitting TRBD2. Germline CDR1 is WSHSY and CDR2 is SAAADI. J gave up 4 bases and V 1 base, and 4 bases lay outside the gene matches. The CDR3 sequence is 15 residues long. The CDR3 loop reads CASSEYAGEKNIQYF. The DNA of the CDR3 is TGCGCCAGCAGTGAGTATGCGGGAGAGAAAAACATTCAGTACTTC.

This clone was detected ten times or more. The CDR3 protein is CASTPLAIYNEQFF. CDR3 DNA sequence: TGTGCCAGCACTCCACTAGCGATTTACAATGAGCAGTTCTTC. This sequence joins TRBV2 and TRBJ2-1; 7 bases are shared with TRBD2. This CDR3 comprises 14 residues. The V gene end was trimmed by 7 bases and the J gene end by 4 bases; junction bases not matched to a gene: 7. CDR1 and CDR2 (germline): SNHLY, FYNNEI.

The chain combines TRBV5-1 with TRBJ1-1; no definite D call. Trimming shortened V by 1 base and J by 0 bases, and 7 bases separated the two germline ends. The CDR3 length is 14 residues. Germline CDR1 SGHRS, CDR2 YFSETQ. This CDR3 reads CASSLQSLNTEAFF. CDR3 sequence (DNA): TGCGCCAGCAGCTTGCAGTCCCTGAACACTGAAGCTTTCTTT.

This clone was observed once. The chain links TRBV27 to TRBJ2-1; the D gene is possibly TRBD1 (5 bases). Germline lookup yields CDR1 MNHEY and CDR2 SMNVEV (reference sequence). The V end was cut by 5 bases, the J end by 6 bases, with 29 bases between. The CDR3 consists of 19 residues. In DNA form, the CDR3 reads TGTGCCAGCAGTCTATATACTCCGACAGTGCCCATTGCAGGCAATGAGCAGTTCTTC. Its protein is CASSLYTPTVPIAGNEQFF.

V and J are TRBV10-3 and TRBJ2-3; D gene unclear. Germline V gene sequence: CDR1 ENHRY, CDR2 SYGVKD. The CDR3 runs to 13 residues. V dropped 2 bases and J dropped 6 bases, with 9 bases sitting between them. The CDR3 reads CAISEGPGDTQYF. CDR3 in DNA: TGTGCCATCAGTGAGGGCCCCGGGGATACGCAGTATTTT.

The sample holds a few counts of this clone. The V gene is TRBV6-5, the J gene TRBJ1-2; D is undetermined. Trimming removed 0 bases from V and 0 bases from J, with 5 bases in between. CDR1 is MNHEY and CDR2 is SVGAGI in the germline V gene. The CDR3 is 14 residues long. The CDR3 sequence: CASSYSPANYGYTF. Written as DNA, the CDR3 is TGTGCCAGCAGTTACTCGCCAGCTAACTATGGCTACACCTTC.

This chain uses TRBV9 with TRBJ1-2; D unresolved. V was trimmed by 1 base and J by 1 base, leaving 14 bases between them. This CDR3 is 16 amino acids long. Germline assignment: CDR1 SGDLS and CDR2 YYNGEE. The CDR3 sequence is CASSVSPGTFNYGYTF. The CDR3 nucleotides read TGTGCCAGCAGCGTATCACCGGGAACTTTTAACTATGGCTACACCTTC. Using reference TRBV9 and TRBJ1-2 for the parts outside the CDR3, the full variable domain is DSGVTQTPKHLITATGQRVTLRCSPRSGDLSVYWYQQSLDQGLQFLIQYYNGEERAKGNILERFSAQQFPDLHSELNLSSLELGDSALYFCASSVSPGTFNYGYTFGSGTRLTVV.

This clone has a handful of counts. The chain is built from TRBV19 and TRBJ2-7; no firm D call. This CDR3 comprises 13 residues. V lost 5 bases to trimming and J lost 2 bases, with 10 bases between them. Germline CDR1 is LNHDA and CDR2 is SQIVND (reference sequence). The CDR3 is CASSPTETYEQYF. The CDR3 DNA reads TGTGCCAGTAGTCCGACCGAAACCTACGAGCAGTACTTC.

By sample fraction, this clone is medium-sized. This chain connects TRBV25-1 to TRBJ2-7, with 12 bases aligning to TRBD1. CDR1 and CDR2 (germline): MGHDK, SYGVNS. The CDR3 has 15 residues. J lost 6 bases, V lost 2 bases, and 5 bases had no gene match. DNA of the CDR3: TGTGCCAGCAGTGAAAAGGGACAGGGGGCGCGCGAGCAGTACTTC. It codes for CASSEKGQGAREQYF.

The V gene is TRBV5-6, the J gene TRBJ2-7, with 7 bases matching TRBD2. The CDR3 has 13 amino acids. Germline CDR1 SGHDT, CDR2 YYEEEE. J lost 4 bases, V lost 2 bases, and 3 bases had no gene match. The CDR3 sequence: CASSLRRGYEQYF. CDR3 DNA: TGTGCCAGCAGCTTAAGGCGGGGGTACGAGCAGTACTTC.

This clone has more than one count but fewer than ten. The chain links TRBV4-1 to TRBJ1-5; 7 bases fit TRBD1. Looked up from germline, CDR1 is MGHRA and CDR2 is YSYEKL. CDR3 length equals 16 residues. J was trimmed by 0 bases and V by 4 bases; bases with no gene match: 6. CDR3 protein: CASSPRDRISNQPQHF. CDR3 nucleotide sequence: TGCGCCAGCAGCCCTCGGGACAGAATTAGCAATCAGCCCCAGCATTTT.

A remark on this clone: With a much larger clone just one base away, this may be a read error. This rearrangement joins TRBV19 to TRBJ1-4; 7 bases match TRBD1. Germline CDR1 and CDR2: LNHDA and SQIVND (reference sequence). The V gene end was trimmed by 3 bases and the J gene end by 8 bases; junction bases not matched to a gene: 9. The CDR3 sequence is 15 residues long. CDR3 sequence: CASSIGDRVDEKLFF. Written as DNA, the CDR3 is TGTGCCAGTAGTATCGGCGACAGGGTAGACGAAAAACTGTTTTTT.

This clone was observed a handful of times. CDR3 sequence reads: CASRGANRGHEQYF. CDR3 in DNA: TGTGCCAGCAGGGGCGCGAACAGGGGCCACGAGCAGTACTTC. The chain has TRBV6-5 and TRBJ2-7, with 7 nucleotides matching TRBD1. V gave up 6 bases and J gave up 5 bases; unmatched junction bases: 10. There are 14 residues in the CDR3. Germline assignment: CDR1 MNHEY and CDR2 SVGAGI.

The table lists this clone with a few counts. The chain is built from TRBV11-3 and TRBJ1-1; the D gene is possibly TRBD1 (5 bases). The germline CDR1 and CDR2 sequences are SGHNT and YENEEA. The CDR3 loop spans 15 amino acids. V shed 1 base and J shed 1 base, with 10 bases lying between them. CDR3 residues: CASSLGGAENTEAFF. Here the CDR3 DNA reads TGTGCCAGCAGCTTAGGAGGGGCGGAGAACACTGAAGCTTTCTTT.

The chain carries TRBV19 and TRBJ2-1; D is undetermined. The CDR3 is 15 amino acids. The germline V gene encodes CDR1 LNHDA and CDR2 SQIVND (reference sequence). V lost 2 bases to trimming and J lost 0 bases, with 8 bases between them. The CDR3 DNA reads TGTGCCAGTAGTATACAGGAGAGCTCCTACAATGAGCAGTTCTTC. Amino acids: CASSIQESSYNEQFF.

J is TRBJ1-3 and V is TRBV7-2, with a weak D call TRBD1 (6 bases). Germline loops: CDR1 SGHTA, CDR2 FQGNSA. CDR3 length: 17 amino acids. Trimming pared 5 bases from V and 4 bases from J, leaving 21 bases between. CDR3 protein: CASSPWWTFQGGNTIYF. The CDR3, as DNA: TGTGCCAGCAGCCCCTGGTGGACTTTCCAGGGGGGAAACACCATATATTTT.